These 17 T cell receptor beta chains originate from one sample sequenced in a study of shared clonotypes between healthy human individuals. Only in-frame clones appear in the TCRdb table, and some are missing; sequencing was by immunoSEQ multiplex PCR. The top ten clones hold 0.89% of a sample with around 1.1 million clones, approximately 80% of them seen once. The sequencing sample was made of memory CD4+ T cells from PBMCs. Subset in this sample: CD45RA-negative fraction. These receptors all come from a man aged 18 to 35 in good health. Some clones in this sample may be carry-over from other donors' samples.

This clone has a single count. V usage is TRBV7-2 and J usage is TRBJ2-1; no clear D gene. Germline lookup yields CDR1 SGHTA and CDR2 FQGNSA. This CDR3 has 15 residues. The ends were cut back, 3 bases at V and 2 bases at J, with 11 bases in the middle. The DNA for the CDR3 is TGTGCCAGCAGCTTCGGACGCCCGCCCTACAATGAGCAGTTCTTC. The encoded protein is CASSFGRPPYNEQFF.

V usage is TRBV6-6 and J usage is TRBJ1-1; 10 bases fit TRBD1. Germline V lookup: CDR1 MNHNY, CDR2 SVGAGI (reference sequence). The CDR3 has 14 residues. The ends lost 6 bases at V and 6 bases at J; junction bases unmatched: 7. CDR3 DNA: TGTGCCAGCAGACCTGGGACAGGGGTGGCTGAAGCTTTCTTT. Translated, it gives CASRPGTGVAEAFF.

This rearrangement joins TRBV18 to TRBJ2-5; D unresolved. Deletions cut 5 bases from V and 2 bases from J, with 9 bases between. CDR1 and CDR2 (germline): KGHSH, LQKENI. The CDR3 covers 13 residues. CDR3 nucleotide sequence: TGTGCCAGCTCATTGTCACTTCAAGAGACCCAGTACTTC. Amino acids: CASSLSLQETQYF.

On this clone itself: The junction shows a germline mismatch at one end, possibly a read error. Within the sample, other DNA sequences also encode this same CDR3. This sequence joins TRBV11-1 and TRBJ1-1; 7 nucleotides agree with TRBD1. Germline-derived CDR1 and CDR2 are SGHAT and FQDESV (reference sequence). The CDR3 length is 13 residues. CDR3 nucleotides: TGCGCCAGCAGCTTAGACAGGGACACTGAAGCTTTCTTT. It is translated as CASSLDRDTEAFF.

This clone was observed a handful of times. The same CDR3 can be traced to other DNA sequences in this sample. The rearrangement links TRBV20-1 to TRBJ1-1, with D maybe TRBD1 (5 bases). Trimming shortened V by 6 bases and J by 4 bases, and 9 bases separated the two germline ends. Germline-derived CDR1 and CDR2 are DFQATT and SNEGSKA (reference sequence). This CDR3 has 11 amino acids. The CDR3 sequence: CSAPGGTEAFF. Written as DNA, the CDR3 is TGCAGTGCGCCGGGGGGCACTGAAGCTTTCTTT.

J is TRBJ1-1 and V is TRBV28, with D possibly being TRBD1 (5 bases). Looked up from germline, CDR1 is MDHEN and CDR2 is SYDVKM. The CDR3 runs to 16 residues. Trimming removed 2 bases from V and 4 bases from J, with 17 bases in between. The CDR3 reads CASSLRGFRGATEAFF. Here the CDR3 DNA reads TGTGCCAGCAGTTTAAGGGGTTTTCGAGGGGCCACTGAAGCTTTCTTT. Drawing the rest from reference TRBV28 and TRBJ1-1, the complete variable domain is DVKVTQSSRYLVKRTGEKVFLECVQDMDHENMFWYRQDPGLGLRLIYFSYDVKMKEKGDIPEGYSVSREKKERFSLILESASTNQTSMYLCASSLRGFRGATEAFFGQGTRLTVV.

V usage is TRBV18 and J usage is TRBJ2-2; D is perhaps TRBD1 (5 bases). CDR3 size: 14 residues. Trimming took 3 bases from V and 4 from J, leaving 9 bases between them. Germline lookup yields CDR1 KGHSH and CDR2 LQKENI. The CDR3 coding sequence is TGTGCCAGCTCACCGGCAGGGTTCACCGGGGAGCTGTTTTTT. Encoded protein: CASSPAGFTGELFF.

This clone has a handful of counts. Being one base from a much bigger clone, this may be a read error. Within the sample, other DNA sequences also encode this same CDR3. The chain has TRBV7-2 and TRBJ2-7, with unresolved D. Trimming removed 1 base at V and 5 bases at J, with 3 bases between. CDR1 and CDR2 from the germline V gene are SGHTA and FQGNSA. The CDR3 covers 11 residues. The CDR3 bases are TGTGCCAGCAGCTTAGGGGACGAGCAGTACTTC. This translates into CASSLGDEQYF.

The genes are TRBV2 and TRBJ2-2; no clear D. From germline, CDR1 is SNHLY and CDR2 FYNNEI. There are 14 residues in the CDR3. With 5 bases removed from V and 3 bases from J, the gap between germline ends came to 10 bases. The CDR3 sequence: CASSRLRDTGELFF. The CDR3 DNA is TGTGCCAGCAGTCGGCTCCGGGACACCGGGGAGCTGTTTTTT.

Details on this clone: Different DNA sequences within this sample yield the same CDR3. This chain joins TRBV7-3 and TRBJ2-2; perhaps TRBD1 as D (6 bases). V shed 6 bases and J shed 4 bases, with 9 bases lying between them. This CDR3 comprises 13 residues. Germline CDR1 is SGHTA and CDR2 is FQGTGA. CDR3 nucleotide sequence: TGTGCCAGCAGTACAGGGTCCACCGGGGAGCTGTTTTTT. This sequence encodes CASSTGSTGELFF.

In the case of this clone: The same CDR3 also results from other DNA sequences found in this sample. This chain connects TRBV7-3 to TRBJ2-2, with 8 bases identical to TRBD1. Per germline, CDR1 SGHTA and CDR2 FQGTGA. The CDR3 runs to 16 residues. Unmatched junction bases numbered 6, after V lost 4 bases and J lost 2 bases. The CDR3 spells CASSWQGAINTGELFF. The CDR3, as DNA: TGTGCCAGCAGCTGGCAGGGGGCAATTAACACCGGGGAGCTGTTTTTT.

This clone was seen a few times. The chain is built from TRBV5-6 and TRBJ1-1, with 7 bases lining up with TRBD1. CDR3 length: 14 residues. V lost 4 bases, J lost 3 bases, and 6 bases stayed unmatched. CDR1 and CDR2 (germline): SGHDT, YYEEEE. The CDR3 DNA is TGTGCCAGCAGCAGGGGGACAGTAGACACTGAAGCTTTCTTT. It translates to CASSRGTVDTEAFF.

The V call is TRBV5-6, the J call TRBJ2-2, with 7 nucleotides matching TRBD2. V lost 4 bases and J lost 5; bases outside the gene matches: 17. This CDR3 comprises 18 residues. Per the germline V gene, CDR1 is SGHDT and CDR2 is YYEEEE. The DNA for the CDR3 is TGTGCCAGCAGCCCCTGGTGGCTAGCGGAAAGTTATACCGGGGAGCTGTTTTTT. This sequence encodes CASSPWWLAESYTGELFF.

The chain uses TRBV7-8 and TRBJ1-4, with a tentative D call TRBD1 (5 bases). Trimming stripped 5 bases from V and 4 bases from J, with 20 bases between. Germline V CDR1 and CDR2: SGHVS, FQNEAQ. This CDR3 is built from 17 residues. CDR3: CASSTRDRGSGNEKLFF. The CDR3 DNA is TGTGCCAGCAGCACCCGGGACCGAGGGAGCGGTAATGAAAAACTGTTTTTT.

V gene TRBV6-5 combines with J gene TRBJ2-7; 12 bases line up with TRBD1. V gave up 2 bases and J gave up 5 bases; unmatched junction bases: 4. The CDR3 is 15 amino acids. Germline CDR1 MNHEY, CDR2 SVGAGI. CDR3 in DNA: TGTGCCAGCAGTTACCGGGACAGGGGGCGCGACGAGCAGTACTTC. It codes for CASSYRDRGRDEQYF.

The chain recombines TRBV28 with TRBJ1-1; D is ambiguous. Trimming cost V 3 bases and J 1 base, with 15 bases left between them. Germline V gene data show CDR1 as MDHEN and CDR2 as SYDVKM. The CDR3 has 16 amino acids. CDR3 in amino acids: CASSFPLWQRNTEAFF. CDR3 DNA sequence: TGTGCCAGCAGTTTCCCTCTTTGGCAGAGGAACACTGAAGCTTTCTTT.

This chain uses TRBV28 with TRBJ2-7, with 7 bases that match TRBD2. There are 16 residues in the CDR3. Trimming at V came to 8 bases and at J to 2 bases, leaving 15 bases not matched to a gene. The germline V gene has CDR1 MDHEN and CDR2 SYDVKM. CDR3 residues: CASGNRGLADPYEQYF. Here the CDR3 DNA reads TGTGCCAGCGGGAACCGCGGGCTAGCGGACCCCTACGAGCAGTACTTC.